This TCR beta chain emerged from a study of response to subunit inactivated influenza vaccine (dated by TCRdb to the late 2010s). About the investigation overall: To follow how T cells responded to a trivalent subunit inactivated influenza vaccine, the researchers relied on deep quantitative profiling of the T cell receptor repertoire. General findings and caveats noted by the study authors: The authors proposed that each seasonal influenza vaccination may bring in only a limited number of new T cells.

The germline V gene gives CDR1 as LGHNA and CDR2 as YSLEER. Spanning cysteine to phenylalanine, the CDR3 consists of 17 amino acids. Solely the CDR3 DNA is kept, with 51 bases framed from the first base. V lost 0 bases and J lost 4 bases; the stretch between them is 17 bases long. Libraries were built with RT-PCR. Sequenced on an Illumina HiSeq 2500. Starting from the raw public reads, TCRdb applied fastp trimming at Q25, assembled clones with MiXCR and retained in-frame beta chains. CDR3 protein duplicates are merged, each entry listing the most common genes and DNA. This sample holds hundreds of thousands of distinct CDR3 sequences; approximately 7.1% were observed only once. The ten largest clones take up approximately 13% of the sample. This clonotype was detected a few times. It has no known antigen specificity. Base qualities are not at hand, and no much larger clone is one base apart.

The sequence was obtained from a man between 50 and 69 years old who received an inactivated influenza vaccine. Donor details come from another sample of the same person, matched by shared clones. The chain uses TRBV4-3 and TRBJ2-3; TRBD2 is perhaps the D gene, given 5 matching bases. The material was PBMCs from blood, obtained approximately 25 months after vaccination. CDR3 loop: CASSQDRRASVSDTQYF. The base sequence is TGCGCCAGCAGCCAAGATCGGCGGGCCTCAGTCTCAGATACGCAGTATTTT.